This TCR beta chain was identified during a study of T-cell reconstitution after alpha-beta-depleted transplantation in children. Germline V gene sequence: CDR1 SGHRS, CDR2 YFSETQ. This CDR3 has 14 residues. V lost 4 bases and J lost 8; bases outside the gene matches: 8. Preparation of the TCRbeta library involved a method that used unique molecular identifiers. TCRdb re-derived calls from the PCR reads in MiXCR, one entry per CDR3 protein. The table includes approximately 510,000 distinct CDR3 sequences, around 16% detected once. This sequence was found in a human donor who donated a stem cell graft to a child with acute lymphoblastic leukemia. This sequence joins TRBV5-1 and TRBJ1-1; 10 bases agree with TRBD1. The sequences come from PBMCs from the stem cell graft donor, collected from the stem cell graft. CDR3 loop: CASSRTGGKVEAFF. CDR3 nucleotides: TGCGCCAGCAGCAGGACAGGGGGTAAAGTCGAAGCTTTCTTT.